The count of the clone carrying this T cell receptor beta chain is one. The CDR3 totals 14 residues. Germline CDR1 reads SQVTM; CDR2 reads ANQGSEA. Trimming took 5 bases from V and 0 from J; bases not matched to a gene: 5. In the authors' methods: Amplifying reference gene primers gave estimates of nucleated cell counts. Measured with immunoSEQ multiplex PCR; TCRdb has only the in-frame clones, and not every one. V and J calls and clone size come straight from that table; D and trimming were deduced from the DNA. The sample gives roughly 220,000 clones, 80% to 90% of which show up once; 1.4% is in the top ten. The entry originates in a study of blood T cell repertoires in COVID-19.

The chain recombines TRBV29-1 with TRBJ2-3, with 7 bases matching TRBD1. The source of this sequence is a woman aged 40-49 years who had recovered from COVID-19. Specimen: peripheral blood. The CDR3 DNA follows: TGCAGCGTTACAGGGGAATCTAGCACAGATACGCAGTATTTT. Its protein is CSVTGESSTDTQYF.